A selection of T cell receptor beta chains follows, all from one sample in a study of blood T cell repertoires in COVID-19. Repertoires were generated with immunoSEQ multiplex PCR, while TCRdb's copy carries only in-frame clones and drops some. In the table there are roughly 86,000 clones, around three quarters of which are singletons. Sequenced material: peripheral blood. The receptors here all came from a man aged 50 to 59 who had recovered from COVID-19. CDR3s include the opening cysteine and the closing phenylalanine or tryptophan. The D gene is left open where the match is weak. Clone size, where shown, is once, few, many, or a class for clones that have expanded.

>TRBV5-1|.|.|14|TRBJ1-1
CASSLTGTIAEAFF
TGCGCCAGCAGCTTGACAGGGACTATCGCTGAAGCTTTCTTT
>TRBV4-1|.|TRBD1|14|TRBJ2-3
CASSQGQGVDTQYF
TGCGCCAGCAGCCAGGGACAGGGTGTAGATACGCAGTATTTT
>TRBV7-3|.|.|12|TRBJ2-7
CASSLRGYEQYF
TGTGCCAGCAGCTTACGGGGATACGAGCAGTACTTC
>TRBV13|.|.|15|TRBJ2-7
CASSPRLGKGYEQYF
TGTGCCAGCAGCCCCCGCTTGGGCAAAGGCTACGAGCAGTACTTC
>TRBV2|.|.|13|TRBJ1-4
CASSVLREEKLFF
TGTGCCAGCAGTGTATTGCGGGAAGAAAAACTGTTTTTT
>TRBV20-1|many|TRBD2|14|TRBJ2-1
CSASPGLAFGEQFF
TGCAGTGCTAGTCCAGGACTAGCCTTCGGTGAGCAGTTCTTC
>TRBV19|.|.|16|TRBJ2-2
CASSLRQPSSTGELFF
TGTGCCAGTAGCTTGAGACAGCCCTCGAGCACCGGGGAGCTGTTTTTT
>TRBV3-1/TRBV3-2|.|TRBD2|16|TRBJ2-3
CASSQGLAGARDTQYF
TGTGCCAGCAGCCAGGGACTAGCGGGAGCGAGAGATACGCAGTATTTT
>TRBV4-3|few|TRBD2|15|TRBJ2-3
CASSLSGSNTDTQYF
TGCGCCAGCAGCCTTAGCGGGAGTAACACAGATACGCAGTATTTT
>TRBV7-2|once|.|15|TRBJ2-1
CASSLRGASYNEQFF
TGTGCCAGCAGCTTACGGGGGGCGTCCTACAATGAGCAGTTCTTC
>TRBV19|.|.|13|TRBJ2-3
CASSREPTNTQYF
TGTGCCAGTAGCCGGGAGCCCACAAATACGCAGTATTTT
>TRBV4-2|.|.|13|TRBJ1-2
CASSQLGGGGYTF
TGTGCCAGCAGCCAGCTGGGGGGGGGAGGCTACACCTTC
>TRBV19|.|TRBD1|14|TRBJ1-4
CASSTTGGVEKLFF
TGTGCCAGTAGTACGACAGGGGGAGTTGAAAAACTGTTTTTT
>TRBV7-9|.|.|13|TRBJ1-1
CASSVTADAEAFF
TGTGCCAGCAGCGTAACAGCGGACGCTGAAGCTTTCTTT
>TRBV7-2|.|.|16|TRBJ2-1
CASSLAGGLPYNEQFF
TGTGCCAGCAGCTTAGCAGGAGGACTACCTTACAATGAGCAGTTCTTC
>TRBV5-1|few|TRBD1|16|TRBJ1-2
CASSLEQGKGGSGYTF
TGCGCCAGCAGCTTGGAACAGGGGAAGGGGGGATCTGGCTACACCTTC
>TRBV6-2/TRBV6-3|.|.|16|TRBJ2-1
CASSYAGVGVGNEQFF
TGTGCCAGCAGTTACGCCGGGGTGGGAGTGGGGAATGAGCAGTTCTTC
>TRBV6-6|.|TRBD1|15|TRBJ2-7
CASSRPGQLPYEQYF
TGTGCCAGCAGCCGACCGGGACAGCTACCCTACGAGCAGTACTTC
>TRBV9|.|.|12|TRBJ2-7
CASSPDSYEQYF
TGTGCCAGCAGCCCGGACAGCTACGAGCAGTACTTC
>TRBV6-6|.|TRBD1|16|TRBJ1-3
CASSRWDRSRGNTIYF
TGTGCCAGCAGTCGATGGGACAGGTCGCGTGGAAACACCATATATTTT
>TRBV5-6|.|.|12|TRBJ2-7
CASSQGTYEQYF
TGTGCCAGCAGCCAGGGGACCTACGAGCAGTACTTC
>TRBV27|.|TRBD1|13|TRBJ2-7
CASRARDRGRQYF
TGTGCCAGCCGGGCCCGGGACAGGGGGAGGCAGTACTTC
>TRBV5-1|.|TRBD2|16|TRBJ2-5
CASSLGTSGSQETQYF
TGCGCCAGCAGCCTGGGGACTAGCGGGTCCCAAGAGACCCAGTACTTC
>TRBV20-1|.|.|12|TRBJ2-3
CSASGLEDTQYF
TGCAGTGCTAGTGGGCTTGAAGATACGCAGTATTTT
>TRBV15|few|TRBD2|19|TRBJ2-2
CATEMSGGGNPKLTGELFF
TGTGCCACCGAGATGTCGGGAGGTGGAAACCCGAAGCTAACCGGGGAGCTGTTTTTT
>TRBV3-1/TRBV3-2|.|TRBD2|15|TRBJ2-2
CASSLSGANTGELFF
TGTGCCAGCAGTCTTAGCGGGGCGAACACCGGGGAGCTGTTTTTT
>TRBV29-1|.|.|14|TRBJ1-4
CSVEQRSANEKLFF
TGCAGCGTTGAACAACGGTCGGCTAATGAAAAACTGTTTTTT